The T cell receptor beta chain under discussion was sequenced for a study of tumor-infiltrating lymphocytes in primary liver carcinoma. In the study overall: Each of the samples returned roughly 3.65 to 8 million productive TCRbeta reads (a yield similar across tissue types).

This clonotype showed up just a few times. The antigen remains undetermined. Study-wide results and caveats: Tumors reached a significantly greater top-250-clone fraction than blood did (p = 0.039). Tumor region pairs shared more overlap than did tumor-adjacent and tumor-blood pairs.

The CDR3 is made up of 14 amino acids. V dropped 1 base and J dropped 7 bases, with 14 bases sitting between them. Germline lookup yields CDR1 LGHNA and CDR2 YNFKEQ. Total RNA and DNA came together from approximately 20-30 mg of bulk tissue without cell sorting. Resecting the tumor surgically was how the patients' primary liver carcinoma was treated. The input was 450 to 500 ng total RNA; TCR beta cDNA was made from it with a constant-region primer. For TCR beta, libraries were produced by three nested multiplex PCR rounds using slightly modified ARM-PCR. TRBV1-TRBV30 forward primers paired with a C-beta reverse primer drove the first two PCR rounds, roughly 10 cycles each. Using its own MiXCR run on the multiplex PCR reads, TCRdb lists one record per CDR3 protein. The table lists roughly 36,000 distinct CDR3 sequences, more than 70% of them singletons.

The J gene is TRBJ2-7, the V gene TRBV4-2; D is ambiguous. The clonotype was recovered from a middle-aged man with primary liver carcinoma and hepatitis B virus infection. Input material: tumor-adjacent normal liver tissue. The DNA for the CDR3 is TGTGCCAGCAGCCAAGTTGTCCCCGTGGATGAGCAGTACTTC. As protein: CASSQVVPVDEQYF.